The next 16 T cell receptor beta chains were all read from a single sample in a study of T cell repertoires in cytomegalovirus infection. TCRdb fed the reads into MiXCR, producing one record per CDR3 protein. The sample gives some 400,000 distinct CDR3 sequences, roughly 30% of which show up once; roughly 13% is in the top ten. Source material: PBMCs. Every receptor here comes from a human donor in good health (CMV status not recorded). Some clones in this sample may be carry-over from other donors' samples.

This clonotype was counted a few times. The chain has TRBV4-3 and TRBJ2-2; maybe TRBD1 (5 bases). The CDR3 has 15 amino acids. The V and J ends lost 1 base and 9 bases respectively, with 15 bases between them. Germline assignment: CDR1 LGHNA and CDR2 YSLEER. The CDR3 loop reads CASSQASDSRWELFF. The CDR3 DNA is TGCGCCAGCAGCCAAGCCAGCGACAGCCGCTGGGAGCTGTTTTTT.

V usage is TRBV7-4 and J usage is TRBJ1-6, with TRBD1 as a possible D gene (5 bases). CDR3 size: 14 residues. Trimming shortened V by 2 bases and J by 7 bases, and 9 bases separated the two germline ends. The germline V gene has CDR1 SGHVT and CDR2 SQSDAQ. The CDR3 loop reads CASSLSGLNSPLHF. The CDR3 region has the DNA TGTGCCAGCAGCTTATCGGGGCTCAATTCACCCCTCCACTTT.

This clonotype was seen many times. V and J are TRBV7-2 and TRBJ1-5, with 8 bases fitting TRBD1. There are 19 residues in the CDR3. J gave up 6 bases and V 2 bases, and 18 bases lay outside the gene matches. Germline loops: CDR1 SGHTA, CDR2 FQGNSA. The CDR3 sequence is CASSLHMGRGRGLTQPQHF. Written as DNA, the CDR3 is TGTGCCAGCAGCTTACATATGGGAAGAGGCAGGGGGCTTACTCAGCCCCAGCATTTT.

Concerning this clonotype: This could be a read error, since a much larger clone is one nucleotide away. The gene calls are TRBV7-6 and TRBJ2-5, with D possibly TRBD1 on 5 matching bases. This CDR3 has 18 residues. The V end was cut by 2 bases, the J end by 1 base, with 20 bases between. Germline values: CDR1 SGHVS, CDR2 FNYEAQ. The CDR3 reads CASSLRHRTTELQETQYF. In nucleotides, the CDR3 is TGTGCCAGCAGCTTAAGGCACCGTACGACAGAACTCCAAGAGACCCAGTACTTC. Combining the CDR3 with reference TRBV7-6 and TRBJ2-5 gives the whole variable domain GAGVSQSPRYKVTKRGQDVALRCDPISGHVSLYWYRQALGQGPEFLTYFNYEAQQDKSGLPNDRFSAERPEGSISTLTIQRTEQRDSAMYRCASSLRHRTTELQETQYFGPGTRLLVL.

This clonotype was observed a few times. The CDR3 here is CASSPTSGADTQYF. In DNA form, the CDR3 reads TGTGCCAGCAGTCCGACTTCAGGGGCAGATACGCAGTATTTT. V is TRBV12-3 or TRBV12-4 and J is TRBJ2-3, with D tentatively TRBD1 (6 bases). V was clipped by 5 bases and J by 4 bases, with 13 bases between them. CDR3 size: 14 residues.

The V call is TRBV6-5, the J call TRBJ2-7; TRBD1 agrees at 8 bases. Trimming removed 6 bases from V and 4 bases from J; junction bases left unmatched: 5. The CDR3 has 13 residues. CDR1 and CDR2 from the germline V gene are MNHEY and SVGAGI. The CDR3 region has the DNA TGTGCCAGCAGCCGGACAGGGAGATACGAGCAGTACTTC. Translated: CASSRTGRYEQYF.

V usage is TRBV27 and J usage is TRBJ1-6; possibly TRBD1 for D (6 bases). This CDR3 comprises 14 residues. Germline CDR1 is MNHEY and CDR2 is SMNVEV (reference sequence). Between the trimmed V and J ends, which lost 6 bases and 5 bases, there was a span of 11 bases. The CDR3 is CASSRRTDNSPLHF. The CDR3 DNA sequence: TGTGCCAGCAGCCGTCGGACAGATAATTCACCCCTCCACTTT.

This clonotype was seen a few times. This chain uses TRBV7-6 with TRBJ2-2, with D uncertain. This CDR3 spans 12 amino acids. Germline assignment: CDR1 SGHVS and CDR2 FNYEAQ. Trimming left V 5 bases short and J 6 bases short, with 7 bases between. The CDR3 loop is CASSPQPGELFF. The CDR3 DNA reads TGTGCCAGCAGCCCCCAGCCCGGGGAGCTGTTTTTT.

J is TRBJ1-1 and V is TRBV6-5; D is ambiguous. V gave up 8 bases and J gave up 7 bases, with 20 bases separating them. Germline V gene data show CDR1 as MNHEY and CDR2 as SVGAGI. The CDR3 has 14 residues. The CDR3: CASSLDWVSVEAFF. The CDR3 DNA is TGTGCCAGCTCTTTAGATTGGGTGTCAGTTGAAGCTTTCTTT.

The chain carries TRBV5-6 and TRBJ2-1; a possible D gene is TRBD2 (5 bases). The germline gives CDR1 SGHDT, CDR2 YYEEEE. The CDR3 length is 13 residues. V was shortened by 8 bases and J by 3 bases, with 12 bases between the two germline ends. The DNA of the CDR3 is TGTGCCAGTACCGTCCGGGACTACAATGAGCAGTTCTTC. Translated: CASTVRDYNEQFF.

Many counts were recorded for this clonotype. The CDR3 spells CASSIRQGWVTQYF. The CDR3 bases are TGTGCCAGCAGCATTCGACAGGGTTGGGTGACCCAGTACTTC. The chain joins TRBV12-3 or TRBV12-4 to TRBJ2-5; 7 nucleotides agree with TRBD1. Trimming took 6 bases from V and 7 from J; bases not matched to a gene: 11. CDR3 length equals 14 residues.

The sample holds one count of this clonotype. Germline is not matched at one junction end, which may reflect a read error. The J gene is TRBJ2-7, the V gene TRBV5-1, with 8 bases identical to TRBD1. This CDR3 spans 19 amino acids. The germline V gene has CDR1 SGHRS and CDR2 YFSETQ. This CDR3 is CASSMADFPGQESSYEKYF. In nucleotides, the CDR3 is TGCGCCAGCAGCATGGCGGATTTTCCGGGACAGGAGAGCTCCTACGAGAAGTACTTC. Together with reference TRBV5-1 and TRBJ2-7, the CDR3 gives the full variable domain: KAGVTQTPRYLIKTRGQQVTLSCSPISGHRSVSWYQQTPGQGLQFLFEYFSETQRNKGNFPGRFSGRQFSNSRSEMNVSTLELGDSALYLCASSMADFPGQESSYEKYFGPGTRLTVT.

A single count supports this clonotype. This sequence joins TRBV7-2 and TRBJ1-2; a weak D match, TRBD1 (5 bases). This CDR3 is built from 14 residues. Germline loops: CDR1 SGHTA, CDR2 FQGNSA. Trimming cost V 1 base and J 7 bases, with 13 bases left between them. CDR3 protein: CASSLGGWLGGYTF. The CDR3 bases are TGTGCCAGCAGCTTAGGGGGCTGGCTAGGTGGCTACACCTTC.

This clonotype has only a few counts. This chain connects TRBV6-1 to TRBJ2-7; TRBD2 might be the D (6 bases). The CDR3 contains 11 residues. From germline, CDR1 is MNHNS and CDR2 SASEGT. V shed 10 bases and J shed 4 bases, with 11 bases lying between them. The CDR3 region is CATVAGYEQYF. DNA for the CDR3: TGTGCCACAGTGGCGGGATACGAGCAGTACTTC.

On this clonotype itself: It may be a read error: a sequence one base away is much more abundant. The CDR3 region is CASSLFGLTSGCSNEQFF. DNA for the CDR3: TGTGCCAGCAGCTTATTCGGTTTGACTAGCGGGTGCTCCAATGAGCAGTTCTTC. The gene calls are TRBV7-6 and TRBJ2-1; 10 bases match TRBD2. V was clipped by 2 bases and J by 6 bases; unmatched bases: 13. Germline CDR1 reads SGHVS; CDR2 reads FNYEAQ. CDR3 length: 18 amino acids.

The chain employs TRBV4-1 and TRBJ1-2, with a weak D call TRBD1 (6 bases). The CDR3 is 14 residues long. The V end lost 0 bases, the J end lost 5 bases, and 10 bases lay between the germline ends. The germline V gene encodes CDR1 MGHRA and CDR2 YSYEKL. CDR3 region: CASSQDGGQYGYTF. CDR3 nucleotide sequence: TGCGCCAGCAGCCAAGACGGGGGACAATATGGCTACACCTTC.